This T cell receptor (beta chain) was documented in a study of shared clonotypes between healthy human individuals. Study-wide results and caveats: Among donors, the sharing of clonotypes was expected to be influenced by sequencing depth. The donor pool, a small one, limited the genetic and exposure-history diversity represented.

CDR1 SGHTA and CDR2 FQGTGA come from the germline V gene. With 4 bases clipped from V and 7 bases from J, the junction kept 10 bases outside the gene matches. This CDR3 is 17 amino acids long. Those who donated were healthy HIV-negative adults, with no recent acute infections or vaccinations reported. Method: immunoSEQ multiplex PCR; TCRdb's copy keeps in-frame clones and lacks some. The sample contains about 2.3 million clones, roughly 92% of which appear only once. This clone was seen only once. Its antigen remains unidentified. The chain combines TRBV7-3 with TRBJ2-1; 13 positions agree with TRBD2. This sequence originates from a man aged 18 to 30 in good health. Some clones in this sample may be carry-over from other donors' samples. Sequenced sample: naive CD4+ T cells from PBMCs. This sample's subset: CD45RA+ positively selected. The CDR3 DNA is TGTGCCAGCAGCTCATGGACTAGCGGGAGAGGTGGGAATGAGCAGTTCTTC. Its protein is CASSSWTSGRGGNEQFF. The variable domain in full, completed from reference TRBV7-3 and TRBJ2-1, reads GAGVSQTPSNKVTEKGKYVELRCDPISGHTALYWYRQSLGQGPEFLIYFQGTGAADDSGLPNDRFFAVRPEGSVSTLKIQRTERGDSAVYLCASSSWTSGRGGNEQFFGPGTRLTVL.